The rows below give T cell receptor beta chains drawn from one sample of a study of blood T cells in healthy people across ages. TCRdb passed the 5' RACE reads through MiXCR, listing each CDR3 protein once. The sample includes 1.5 million to 2 million distinct CDR3 sequences, roughly 27% seen only once; the top ten take roughly 8.2%. Sequenced: blood. These TCRs come from a woman younger than 45 in good health. The CDR3 runs from the conserved cysteine through the conserved F or W. D genes are given only for firm matches. Expanded clones get a size class; other rows say once, few or many, or leave the size out.

TRBV11-2	TRBJ2-7	-	TRBD2	TGTACCAGCGGGACCGATATCTACGAGCAGTACTTC	CTSGTDIYEQYF
TRBV20-1	TRBJ1-5	many	-	TGCAGTGCAAACACAGGGTTTGGCAATCAGCCCCAGCATTTT	CSANTGFGNQPQHF
TRBV7-2	TRBJ2-3	-	TRBD2	TGTGCCAGCAGCCTCCCTCCGTCCGCGGGGGGGACAGATACGCAGTATTTT	CASSLPPSAGGTDTQYF
TRBV29-1	TRBJ1-2	-	-	TGCAGCGTGGCCCCCCAGGGCGGCTATGGCTACACCTTC	CSVAPQGGYGYTF
TRBV20-1	TRBJ2-7	-	-	TGCAGTGCTTGGGGTGGCGTTGCGGGGACCTCCTACGAGCAGTACTTC	CSAWGGVAGTSYEQYF
TRBV25-1	TRBJ1-2	few	TRBD1	TGTGCCAGCAGTCGACAGGGGGGAGGGCCCTATGGCTACACCTTC	CASSRQGGGPYGYTF
TRBV5-1	TRBJ2-5	-	-	TGCACCAGCCATATGAAGTACCAAGAGACCCAGTACTTC	CTSHMKYQETQYF
TRBV15	TRBJ1-4	-	-	TGTGCCACCAGCGTAGGCGGGCTTACTAATGAAAAACTGTTTTTT	CATSVGGLTNEKLFF
TRBV7-2	TRBJ1-3	-	-	TGTGCCAGCAGCTTGGGGGGATTCTTTGGAAACACCATATATTTT	CASSLGGFFGNTIYF
TRBV6-1	TRBJ2-1	-	TRBD2	TGTGCCAGCACCCCTGGGAGGGGCACTGAGCAGTTCTTC	CASTPGRGTEQFF
TRBV14	TRBJ2-1	-	-	TGTGCCAGCAGCCAAGGCCCCAAGCAGTTCTTC	CASSQGPKQFF
TRBV30	TRBJ1-2	few	TRBD1	TGTGCCCGGAATAAGGGACAGAGCTATGGCTACACCTTC	CARNKGQSYGYTF
TRBV7-9	TRBJ1-4	-	-	TGTGCCAGCAGCAACCCCCCGTGGTGGACTGCAACTAATGAAAAACTGTTTTTT	CASSNPPWWTATNEKLFF
TRBV4-1	TRBJ1-2	many	-	TGCGCCAGCAGCCAACCTACGACAGGACGGGAATACTATGGCTACACCTTC	CASSQPTTGREYYGYTF
TRBV20-1	TRBJ2-1	-	TRBD1	TGCAGTGCTAGTGTCGACAGGGCGTCCTACAATGAGCAGTTCTTC	CSASVDRASYNEQFF
TRBV20-1	TRBJ2-7	many	TRBD1	TGCAGTGCTCCGACAGGGACCTCCTACGAGCAGTACTTC	CSAPTGTSYEQYF
TRBV28	TRBJ1-1	once	TRBD1	TGTGCCAGCAGTTCACTCGGACAGGGAGGGACTGAAGCTTTCTTT	CASSSLGQGGTEAFF
TRBV20-1	TRBJ2-3	many	TRBD2	TGCAGTGCTAGACTAGCGGGGGGTACAGATACGCAGTATTTT	CSARLAGGTDTQYF
TRBV6-5	TRBJ2-1	few	TRBD2	TGTGCCAGCAGCAAACTAGCGGGGGGGCCGGGGAATGAGCAGTTCTTC	CASSKLAGGPGNEQFF
TRBV7-9	TRBJ2-3	-	TRBD1	TGTGCCGGCAGCGCCCCGGGACAGGAAACAGATACGCAGTATTTT	CAGSAPGQETDTQYF
TRBV4-1	TRBJ1-4	few	-	TGCGCCAGCAGCCAAGCCGGGACACCGCGGGAAAAACTGTTTTTT	CASSQAGTPREKLFF
TRBV5-1	TRBJ2-5	few	TRBD2	TGCGCCAGCAGCTCGCTTGGACTAGCGGGGAGCCAAGAGACCCAGTACTTC	CASSSLGLAGSQETQYF
TRBV20-1	TRBJ1-4	-	-	TGCAGTGCTAGAGATTTAACAGGGACGAATGAAAAACTGTTTTTT	CSARDLTGTNEKLFF
TRBV7-2	TRBJ2-1	-	TRBD2	TGTGCCAGCGGCTTAGGTAGCGGGAGTCAATATGAGCAGTTCTTC	CASGLGSGSQYEQFF
TRBV28	TRBJ2-3	-	TRBD1	TGTGCCAGCAGTTCTTCTCGGGACAGGGGGAATACGCAGTATTTT	CASSSSRDRGNTQYF
TRBV10-1	TRBJ2-5	-	-	TGCGCCAGCAGTGCGGGGCCCCAACGTTCGTCCCAGTACTTC	CASSAGPQRSSQYF
TRBV20-1	TRBJ1-1	once	-	TGCAGTGCCGCCGGGACGGTGAACACTGAAGCTTTCTTT	CSAAGTVNTEAFF
TRBV27	TRBJ2-5	few	-	TGTGCCGCCCAACAAGAGACCCAGTACTTC	CAAQQETQYF
TRBV5-1	TRBJ2-1	-	TRBD1	TGCGCCAGCGGGACAGGGGGTAGCTCCTACAATGAGCAGTTCTTC	CASGTGGSSYNEQFF
TRBV7-3	TRBJ2-2	-	-	TGTGCCAGCAGCTCAGGGACTGACACCGGGGAGCTGTGTTTT	CASSSGTDTGELCF
TRBV12-3/TRBV12-4	TRBJ2-4	many	-	TGTGCCAGCAGCCCCAGTGGGGACGGGCTAGCCAAAAACATTCAGTACTTC	CASSPSGDGLAKNIQYF
TRBV10-3	TRBJ2-3	few	-	TGTGCCACCACATGGGGGTCCAGCACAGATACGCAGTATTTT	CATTWGSSTDTQYF
TRBV7-9	TRBJ1-4	few	TRBD1	TGTGCCAGCAGCGGCTCCGGGACAGTTAATGAAAAACTGTTTTTT	CASSGSGTVNEKLFF
TRBV20-1	TRBJ1-1	-	-	TGCAGTGCTATTGAAGTGCCCTATGGCGCTGAAGCTTTCTTT	CSAIEVPYGAEAFF
TRBV25-1	TRBJ2-1	-	TRBD2	TGTGCCAGCGCCCCCGCGGGAGGGACCTACAATGAGCAGTTCTTC	CASAPAGGTYNEQFF
TRBV14	TRBJ1-6	-	-	TGTGCCAGCAGCGCCCGGTTGGGTTCACCCCTCCACTTT	CASSARLGSPLHF
TRBV12-3/TRBV12-4	TRBJ2-7	few	-	TGTGCCAGCAGTTTTCGGCAGGGGAGGGGGAATGAGCAGTACTTC	CASSFRQGRGNEQYF
TRBV7-3	TRBJ2-1	few	-	TGTGCCAGCAGCTTAACGCGTAGGGACCTCAATGAGCAGTTCTTC	CASSLTRRDLNEQFF
TRBV5-1	TRBJ2-7	once	TRBD1	TGCGCCAGCAGCGTATCACAGGGGGTGAAGAACTACGAGCAGTACTTC	CASSVSQGVKNYEQYF
TRBV14	TRBJ2-5	-	-	TGTGCCAGCAGCCACCGTGACCTATTCCAAGAGACCCAGTACTTC	CASSHRDLFQETQYF